Listed below are T cell receptor beta chains from one sample, sequenced in a study of T cell responses to AZD1222 COVID-19 vaccine. Method: immunoSEQ multiplex PCR; TCRdb's copy keeps in-frame clones and lacks some. The table includes tens of thousands of clones, 75% to 90% detected once. This material consisted of peripheral blood, taken 28 days after the second AZD1222 dose. These receptors were taken from an adult who received the AZD1222 COVID-19 vaccine. The CDR3 runs from the conserved cysteine through the conserved F or W. D genes are given only for firm matches. Clone size, where shown, is once, few, many, or a class for clones that have expanded.

v_call	j_call	d_call	clone_size	cdr3_nt	cdr3_aa
TRBV7-8	TRBJ2-7	.	.	TGTGCCAGCAGCTTAGTAGGCGGGGCCCAACAGGAGCAGTACTTC	CASSLVGGAQQEQYF
TRBV11-2	TRBJ1-2	.	.	TGTGCCAGCAGCTTTCAGGAAAACTATGGCTACACCTTC	CASSFQENYGYTF
TRBV15	TRBJ1-2	.	few	TGTGCCACCAGCAGAGGGGGGCAGTTCGTTAACTATGGCTACACCTTC	CATSRGGQFVNYGYTF
TRBV12-5	TRBJ1-2	.	.	TGTGCTAGTGGTTTGGAGGGTGTAGATGGCTACACCTTC	CASGLEGVDGYTF
TRBV9	TRBJ2-7	TRBD2	.	TGTGCCAGCAGCGTAGGCGGATGGGGACTAGAGGGGGAGCAGTACTTC	CASSVGGWGLEGEQYF
TRBV11-2	TRBJ1-2	TRBD1	medium-sized	TGTGCCAGCAGCCCTGGACAGGACTATGGCTACACCTTC	CASSPGQDYGYTF
TRBV28	TRBJ1-1	.	.	TGTGCCAGCAGTCCTCCGGGCAGGATGAACACTGAAGCTTTCTTT	CASSPPGRMNTEAFF
TRBV5-1	TRBJ1-6	.	.	TGCGCCAGCAGCTCCCCGGGTGGGGGAGGCTCCTATAATTCACCCCTCCACTTT	CASSSPGGGGSYNSPLHF
TRBV6-5	TRBJ2-5	.	.	TGTGCCAGCACAGACCGCTTCCTTCAAGAGATCCAGTACTTC	CASTDRFLQEIQYF
TRBV28	TRBJ2-1	TRBD1	once	TGTGCCAGCAGTCCGGGACAGGGGGAACGGCAGTTCTTC	CASSPGQGERQFF
TRBV7-6	TRBJ2-1	TRBD2	medium-sized	TGTGCCAGCAGCCCTAACGGGGGGAGTCCCAATGAGCAGTTCTTC	CASSPNGGSPNEQFF
TRBV2	TRBJ1-5	.	.	TGTGCCAGCAGCTACCGACCTCAGGGGAGCAATCAGCCCCAGCATTTT	CASSYRPQGSNQPQHF
TRBV10-3	TRBJ2-3	.	.	TGTGCCAACTCTGGTGAGTTCGGAGATACGCAGTATTTT	CANSGEFGDTQYF
TRBV7-8	TRBJ1-2	.	.	TGTGCCAGCAGCACCCAGTTGACAGTGAGAGCTAACTATGGCTACACCTTC	CASSTQLTVRANYGYTF
TRBV30	TRBJ1-4	.	.	TGTTCTGTAGGACTTGGGGGTCGCAAACTGTTTTTT	CSVGLGGRKLFF
TRBV5-1	TRBJ1-1	.	.	TGCGCCAGCAGCTTGGACAGAATGAACACTGAAGCTTTCTTT	CASSLDRMNTEAFF
TRBV29-1	TRBJ2-1	.	.	TGCAGCGTTGCAGGGAGGAACTACAATGAGCAGTTCTTC	CSVAGRNYNEQFF
TRBV28	TRBJ2-7	.	.	TGTGCCAGCAGCTCAGCTACCTACGAGCAGTACTTC	CASSSATYEQYF
TRBV28	TRBJ1-1	.	.	TGTGCCAGCAGTTTAAATCTGAACACTGAAGCTTTCTTT	CASSLNLNTEAFF
TRBV6-5	TRBJ2-7	TRBD2	.	TGTGCCAGCAGAAAAGCGGGAGGAAACGAGCAGTACTTC	CASRKAGGNEQYF
TRBV9	TRBJ2-7	.	.	TGTGCCAGCAGCGTAGATAAGGTAACAGACGAGCAGTACTTC	CASSVDKVTDEQYF
TRBV28	TRBJ2-3	TRBD2	.	TGTGCCAGCAGTACTAGCGGGGCGAGCACAGATACGCAGTATTTT	CASSTSGASTDTQYF
TRBV12-3/TRBV12-4	TRBJ1-2	.	.	TGTGCCAGCAGTTTTGAAAGGAACTATGGCTACACCTTC	CASSFERNYGYTF
TRBV7-8	TRBJ1-2	.	.	TGTGCCAGCAGCTTAGCGCTCCGGGCAGGCTATGGCTACACCTTC	CASSLALRAGYGYTF
TRBV4-1	TRBJ1-2	.	.	TGCGCCAGCAGCCAAGGAGAAAGGGCCTCCTATGGCTACACCTTC	CASSQGERASYGYTF
TRBV5-1	TRBJ1-6	.	.	TGCGCCAGCAGCCAAGGACAGCCAAATTCACCCCTCCACTTT	CASSQGQPNSPLHF
TRBV4-1	TRBJ1-4	.	.	TGCGCCAGCAGCCAAGGCACAGGGACTATTAATGAAAAACTGTTTTTT	CASSQGTGTINEKLFF
TRBV7-9	TRBJ2-7	TRBD2	.	TGTGCCAGCAGCACCGCGACTAGCGGGAGGTACGAGCAGTACTTC	CASSTATSGRYEQYF
TRBV5-5	TRBJ2-2	.	.	TGTGCCAGCAGCTTGGGGGTGTCCGGGGAGCTGTTTTTT	CASSLGVSGELFF
TRBV5-1	TRBJ2-2	.	.	TGCGCCAGCAGCAGCGGACAGTCCACCGGGGAGCTGTTTTTT	CASSSGQSTGELFF
TRBV2	TRBJ2-5	.	.	TGTGCCAGCAGTGCTTTACAGGGAAGCCAAGAGACCCAGTACTTC	CASSALQGSQETQYF
TRBV11-3	TRBJ2-7	.	.	TGTGCCAGCAGCTTATCCGGGAGAAACTACGAGCAGTACTTC	CASSLSGRNYEQYF
TRBV7-2	TRBJ1-6	TRBD1	.	TGTGCCAGCAGCCCACAAGGACCCGGGACAGGGACCTCACCCCTCCACTTT	CASSPQGPGTGTSPLHF
TRBV10-3	TRBJ1-1	.	.	TGTGCCATCAGTGATCAGACGGTGAACACTGAAGCTTTCTTT	CAISDQTVNTEAFF
TRBV6-5	TRBJ1-1	TRBD1	.	TGTGCCAGCATTGCACAGGGGCGGAACACTGAAGCTTTCTTT	CASIAQGRNTEAFF
TRBV12-5	TRBJ2-3	.	.	TGTGCTAGTGGTTTGAGAACAGATACGCAGTATTTT	CASGLRTDTQYF
TRBV7-9	TRBJ1-3	.	.	TGTGCCAGCAGCTTAGCGTCGGGGGCCGGAAACACCATATATTTT	CASSLASGAGNTIYF